This T cell receptor (beta chain) comes out of a study of T cell clonality in common variable immunodeficiency. Trimming shortened V by 1 base and J by 4 bases, and 11 bases separated the two germline ends. The germline CDR1 and CDR2 sequences are SGHAT and FQDESV (reference sequence). CDR3 size: 15 residues. Comment on this clone: What it binds is unknown. The DNA ends 3 residues before the CDR3 does, and the rest of the CDR3 is filled in from the germline J gene.

The study, taken as a whole, reports: Links between repertoire features and CVID complications were heterogeneity-limited.

Sequenced by immunoSEQ multiplex PCR; TCRdb stores in-frame clones only, minus some. The sample was found to contain roughly 58,000 clones, and every one recurs. This sequence originates from a person between 18 and 69 years old in good health. The sequencing sample was made of peripheral blood mononuclear cells. This chain links TRBV11-1 with TRBJ1-3, with D hard to call. The CDR3 region is CASSLERRLGNTIYF. The part of the CDR3 DNA that was read is TGTGCCAGCAGCTTAGAACGGCGACTGGGAAACACC.